This is a list of T cell receptor beta chains from one sample in a study of blood T cell repertoires in COVID-19. The data were produced by immunoSEQ multiplex PCR, yet TCRdb's version contains in-frame clones alone and is incomplete. Of approximately 70,000 clones listed, roughly 70% are singletons. Sequenced: PBMCs or T cells enriched from blood (not recorded which). These receptors all stem from a woman in her fifties or sixties who had been exposed to COVID-19. CDR3s include the opening cysteine and the closing phenylalanine or tryptophan. A D gene is named only where the DNA matches it firmly. Rows may omit the clone size; those that give it use once, few, many or a size class.

TRBJ1-6 . few TRBV5-1 TGCGCCAGCAGCTTAGACAGCAGCTCCTATAATTCACCCCTCCACTTT CASSLDSSSYNSPLHF
TRBJ1-5 TRBD1 few TRBV6-5 TGTGCCAGCAGCCTACAGGGGGCGGTGGGTCAGCCCCAGCATTTT CASSLQGAVGQPQHF
TRBJ2-1 . few TRBV28 TGTGCCAGCACCCGCTCCTACAATGAGCAGTTCTTC CASTRSYNEQFF
TRBJ1-2 . . TRBV7-2 TGTGCCAGCAGGCCCACAGGCTTATATGGCTACACCTTC CASRPTGLYGYTF
TRBJ1-4 TRBD1 . TRBV30 TGTGCCTGGAGTGTCCCCCCCAGGGGGCGAGTTAATGAAAAACTGTTTTTT CAWSVPPRGRVNEKLFF
TRBJ1-1 . . TRBV3-1/TRBV3-2 TGTGCCAGCAGCCAAGCGGTACTAGGGATCACTGAAGCTTTCTTT CASSQAVLGITEAFF
TRBJ1-4 TRBD1 . TRBV28 TGTGCCAGCAGTTCTCGGGACAGTGAGATTGAAAAACTGTTTTTT CASSSRDSEIEKLFF
TRBJ2-7 TRBD1 few TRBV28 TGTGCCAGCATAAACACAGGGGGCACCTACGAGCAGTACTTC CASINTGGTYEQYF
TRBJ2-2 TRBD1 . TRBV25-1 TGTGCCAGCAGTGATCGGACAGGCACCGGGGAGCTGTTTTTT CASSDRTGTGELFF
TRBJ1-4 . . TRBV3-1/TRBV3-2 TGTGCCAGCAGCTCCCATGAGGAGGCTAATGAAAAACTGTTTTTT CASSSHEEANEKLFF
TRBJ2-3 . few TRBV19 TGTGCCAGTAATGATAGGGGATGGGATACGCAGTATTTT CASNDRGWDTQYF
TRBJ2-2 . . TRBV7-9 TGTGCCAGCAGTCGTGGGACATCGAACACCGGGGAGCTGTTTTTT CASSRGTSNTGELFF
TRBJ2-3 . . TRBV4-3 TGCGCCAGCAGCCAAGAGGGAGCGGTCACAGATACGCAGTATTTT CASSQEGAVTDTQYF
TRBJ2-7 TRBD2 . TRBV7-2 TGTGCCAGCAGCTTAGTGGCAAGCGGGAGGTTTTCCTACGAGCAGTACTTC CASSLVASGRFSYEQYF
TRBJ2-7 TRBD1 . TRBV7-8 TGTGCCAGCAGCGGGACGGGACAGCTCTACGAGCAGTACTTC CASSGTGQLYEQYF
TRBJ2-5 . . TRBV14 TGTGCCAGCAGCCAAGTTGGCCGAGGTCCCCAGTACTTC CASSQVGRGPQYF
TRBJ2-3 TRBD2 . TRBV29-1 TGCAGCGGCAGACTAGCGGGAGGTACAGATACGCAGTATTTT CSGRLAGGTDTQYF
TRBJ2-3 . . TRBV13 TGTGCCAGCAGCTACAGGGTTGCTACGCAGTATTTT CASSYRVATQYF
TRBJ2-5 TRBD2 . TRBV9 TGTGCCAGCAGCGTAGCTAGCGGGAGGTCGGAGACCCAGTACTTC CASSVASGRSETQYF
TRBJ2-2 . few TRBV5-3 TGTGCCAGAAGCTTGGAGGCGGGGTACACCGGGGAGCTGTTTTTT CARSLEAGYTGELFF
TRBJ1-4 TRBD1 . TRBV29-1 TGCAGCGTGGCGGTGGGGACAGGGTCTGAAAAACTGTTTTTT CSVAVGTGSEKLFF
TRBJ2-5 . . TRBV5-1 TGCGCCAGCAGCCGACAGCCCACGCAAGAGACCCAGTACTTC CASSRQPTQETQYF
TRBJ2-2 . few TRBV5-6 TGTATAGAAGACGCAAGAGGTGACACCGGGGAGCTGTTTTTT CIEDARGDTGELFF
TRBJ2-3 TRBD1 . TRBV5-8 TGTGCCAGCAGCCGCCGGGACAGGGGCACAGATACGCAGTATTTT CASSRRDRGTDTQYF